This entry lists 12 T cell receptor beta chains sequenced from one sample in a study of OX40 agonist ivuxolimab in advanced cancers. Generated by immunoSEQ multiplex PCR, the TCRdb table keeps only in-frame clones and is missing some. The table shows nearly 20,000 clones, with approximately 87% occurring only once. Here the sequenced sample was CD4+ or CD8+ T cells sorted from blood, taken in a trial of the OX40 agonist ivuxolimab. The receptors originated from an adult with an advanced solid tumor such as melanoma, head and neck, liver or kidney cancer.

V usage is TRBV5-1 and J usage is TRBJ2-7, with 8 bases matching TRBD2. The V gene's germline CDR1 is SGHRS and CDR2 YFSETQ. The V and J ends lost 0 bases and 5 bases, in that order; junction bases with no gene match: 4. This CDR3 has 14 residues. The CDR3 protein is CASSLGLALDEQYF. DNA for the CDR3: TGCGCCAGCAGCTTGGGACTAGCGCTTGACGAGCAGTACTTC.

The genes are TRBV6-6 and TRBJ2-1; D may be TRBD1 (5 bases). The germline V and J ends were trimmed by 4 bases and 1 base, with 8 bases remaining between them. The CDR3 is made up of 14 amino acids. Germline CDR1 MNHNY, CDR2 SVGAGI (reference sequence). CDR3 DNA: TGTGCCAGCAGTTCCCAGGGTTCCTACAATGAGCAGTTCTTC. Its protein is CASSSQGSYNEQFF.

This chain links TRBV29-1 with TRBJ2-7; a possible D gene is TRBD2 (6 bases). The CDR3 has 12 residues. Germline V gene lookup returns CDR1 SQVTM and CDR2 ANQGSEA. V was pared by 5 bases and J by 0 bases, with 8 bases between. CDR3 DNA sequence: TGCAGCGTTTTCGGGAGCTCCTACGAGCAGTACTTC. This encodes CSVFGSSYEQYF.

This clone was detected only once. This chain uses TRBV10-3 with TRBJ2-7; tentative D call: TRBD2 (5 bases). V lost 11 bases, J lost 0 bases, and 14 bases lay in between. Looked up from germline, CDR1 is ENHRY and CDR2 is SYGVKD. The CDR3 is made up of 13 amino acids. The DNA of the CDR3 is TGTGCCTCGAAGGAGGAGGTCTCCTACGAGCAGTACTTC. The encoded protein is CASKEEVSYEQYF.

This clone was counted once. In DNA form, the CDR3 reads TGTGCCAGCAGCTCCACGATACGTTCGGGTGAGCAGTTCTTC. Encoded protein: CASSSTIRSGEQFF. The V and J genes are TRBV7-2 and TRBJ2-1; D is unresolved. V was trimmed by 4 bases and J by 9 bases, leaving 16 bases between them. This CDR3 contains 14 residues. Germline V gives CDR1 SGHTA, CDR2 FQGNSA.

The V call is TRBV5-4, the J call TRBJ1-2, with 9 positions matching TRBD1. In germline, CDR1 is SGHNT, CDR2 YYREEE (reference sequence). The CDR3 runs to 15 residues. The V and J ends lost 5 bases and 1 base, in that order; junction bases with no gene match: 6. The CDR3 region has the DNA TGTGCCAGCAGTTCTAGGACAGGGGATAACTATGGCTACACCTTC. This sequence encodes CASSSRTGDNYGYTF.

The V call is TRBV7-8, the J call TRBJ1-1; TRBD1 might be the D (5 bases). This CDR3 contains 14 residues. V lost 3 bases to trimming and J lost 6 bases, with 14 bases between them. Looked up from germline, CDR1 is SGHVS and CDR2 is FQNEAQ. CDR3 in DNA: TGTGCCAGCAGCTTCGCGGGGAGGGGCGCTGAAGCTTTCTTT. Amino acids: CASSFAGRGAEAFF.

V usage is TRBV19 and J usage is TRBJ2-5; D is unclear. The end of the DNA is better explained by TRBJ2-7, so the J call may be wrong. The CDR3 length is 14 residues. From germline, CDR1 is LNHDA and CDR2 SQIVND (reference sequence). The CDR3, as DNA: TGTGCCAGTGAAATGCCCGACCCGCCCTACGAGCAGTACTTC. This translates into CASEMPDPPYEQYF.

This clone was seen a handful of times. This sequence joins TRBV5-5 and TRBJ1-6; maybe TRBD1 (5 bases). Per the germline V gene, CDR1 is SGHKS and CDR2 is YYEKEE (reference sequence). The CDR3 runs 13 residues. The V and J ends lost 2 bases and 10 bases respectively, with 10 bases between them. In DNA, the CDR3 is TGTGCCAGCAGCTTTCAGACAGACTCACCCCTCCACTTT. Its protein product is CASSFQTDSPLHF.

V and J are TRBV5-1 and TRBJ1-2; 8 bases agree with TRBD1. This CDR3 region has 14 residues. Unmatched junction bases numbered 3, after V lost 5 bases and J lost 0 bases. Per germline, CDR1 SGHRS and CDR2 YFSETQ. The CDR3 DNA reads as TGCGCCAGCAGGAGGACAGGGTCTAACTATGGCTACACCTTC. Its translation is CASRRTGSNYGYTF. The full variable domain, completed using reference TRBV5-1 and TRBJ1-2, is KAGVTQTPRYLIKTRGQQVTLSCSPISGHRSVSWYQQTPGQGLQFLFEYFSETQRNKGNFPGRFSGRQFSNSRSEMNVSTLELGDSALYLCASRRTGSNYGYTFGSGTRLTVV.

The chain recombines TRBV6-5 with TRBJ1-6; D gene uncertain. The V gene's germline CDR1 is MNHEY and CDR2 SVGAGI. This CDR3 region has 14 residues. Between the trimmed V and J ends, which lost 6 bases and 5 bases, there was a span of 11 bases. This chain's CDR3 is CASSPEVNNSPLHF. The CDR3 DNA follows: TGTGCCAGCAGCCCCGAAGTCAATAATTCACCCCTCCACTTT.

This clone was detected once. The chain joins TRBV5-1 to TRBJ2-2; D unclear. The germline V gene encodes CDR1 SGHRS and CDR2 YFSETQ. Trimming removed 0 bases from V and 3 bases from J, with 15 bases in between. The CDR3 has 17 amino acids. CDR3 in amino acids: CASSLGPNEHDTGELFF. The DNA for the CDR3 is TGCGCCAGCAGCTTGGGACCCAACGAACACGACACCGGGGAGCTGTTTTTT.